One sample yielded the 10 T cell receptor beta chains listed below, sequenced in a study of blood T cell repertoires in COVID-19. Measured with immunoSEQ multiplex PCR; TCRdb has only the in-frame clones, and not every one. The data contain about 57,000 clones, around 80% of them singletons. The sequenced sample consisted of peripheral blood. The receptors shown here come from a human donor in a cohort sampled during active COVID-19.

This chain links TRBV28 with TRBJ2-7, with 10 bases aligning to TRBD2. The V and J ends lost 6 bases and 3 bases, in that order; junction bases with no gene match: 8. In germline, CDR1 is MDHEN, CDR2 SYDVKM. The CDR3 runs 15 residues. CDR3 sequence: CASRQTSGLSYEQYF. The CDR3 DNA reads TGTGCCAGCAGACAGACTAGCGGGCTTAGCTACGAGCAGTACTTC.

The chain has TRBV27 and TRBJ2-3; tentative D call: TRBD2 (5 bases). The germline V and J ends were trimmed by 5 bases and 1 base, with 10 bases remaining between them. Germline V gene data show CDR1 as MNHEY and CDR2 as SMNVEV (reference sequence). The CDR3 totals 14 residues. CDR3 sequence reads: CASSPEGRTDTQYF. DNA of the CDR3: TGTGCCAGCAGTCCCGAGGGCCGCACAGATACGCAGTATTTT.

The chain employs TRBV5-1 and TRBJ2-5, with TRBD2 matching over 11 bases. The V gene's germline CDR1 is SGHRS and CDR2 YFSETQ. The CDR3 is 19 residues long. Trimming cost V 0 bases and J 5 bases; bases outside gene matches: 15. CDR3 nucleotide sequence: TGCGCCAGCAGCTTGGTAGGACTAGCGGGCCACAAACCCCCGGAGACCCAGTACTTC. Translating it yields CASSLVGLAGHKPPETQYF. The full variable domain, its missing parts supplied by reference TRBV5-1 and TRBJ2-5, is KAGVTQTPRYLIKTRGQQVTLSCSPISGHRSVSWYQQTPGQGLQFLFEYFSETQRNKGNFPGRFSGRQFSNSRSEMNVSTLELGDSALYLCASSLVGLAGHKPPETQYFGPGTRLLVL.

The chain recombines TRBV4-2 with TRBJ2-7; TRBD1 matches at 8 bases. CDR1 is LGHNA and CDR2 is YNFKEQ in the germline V gene. The CDR3 consists of 15 residues. With 4 bases clipped from V and 2 bases from J, the junction kept 7 bases outside the gene matches. CDR3 sequence (DNA): TGTGCCAGCAGCCCCATGGAGACAGGGGCCTACGAGCAGTACTTC. This encodes CASSPMETGAYEQYF.

This chain links TRBV27 with TRBJ1-5; no clear D gene. The CDR3 spans 13 residues. Germline CDR1 is MNHEY and CDR2 is SMNVEV (reference sequence). V lost 1 base and J 6 bases, leaving 7 bases between the germline ends. Here the CDR3 reads CASSLWGGQPQHF. The DNA for the CDR3 is TGTGCCAGCAGTTTATGGGGAGGTCAGCCCCAGCATTTT.

The gene calls are TRBV4-1 and TRBJ2-2, with D tentatively TRBD2 (5 bases). The V end was cut by 1 base, the J end by 5 bases, with 14 bases between. There are 16 residues in the CDR3. Germline loops: CDR1 MGHRA, CDR2 YSYEKL. The CDR3 spells CASSQGGSLRTGELFF. CDR3 DNA: TGCGCCAGCAGCCAAGGTGGGAGTTTACGGACCGGGGAGCTGTTTTTT.

The rearrangement joins TRBV19 to TRBJ2-1; D uncertain. CDR1 and CDR2 (germline): LNHDA, SQIVND (reference sequence). This CDR3 region has 17 residues. Trimming shortened V by 1 base and J by 0 bases, and 13 bases separated the two germline ends. CDR3 amino acids: CASSIVVRPSSYNEQFF. As DNA, the CDR3 is TGTGCCAGTAGTATAGTAGTTCGGCCTAGCTCCTACAATGAGCAGTTCTTC.

This clone was observed a handful of times. The chain employs TRBV28 and TRBJ1-1; D is ambiguous. V gave up 5 bases and J gave up 0 bases, with 7 bases separating them. Germline CDR1 is MDHEN and CDR2 is SYDVKM. The CDR3 sequence is 13 residues long. The CDR3 is CASSLEVNTEAFF. CDR3 sequence (DNA): TGTGCCAGCAGTCTTGAGGTGAACACTGAAGCTTTCTTT.

The chain is built from TRBV2 and TRBJ2-3, with D perhaps TRBD2 (5 bases). This CDR3 is 16 amino acids long. Germline V CDR1 and CDR2: SNHLY, FYNNEI. The V gene lost 6 bases and the J gene lost 0 bases, with 16 bases spanning the gap. CDR3 coding DNA: TGTGCCAGCAGGGCCTGGGCCAGGACTAGCACAGATACGCAGTATTTT. This encodes CASRAWARTSTDTQYF.

V is TRBV27 and J is TRBJ2-6; D gene ambiguous. From germline, CDR1 is MNHEY and CDR2 SMNVEV (reference sequence). V lost 1 base and J lost 2, with 12 bases in between. The CDR3 is 17 amino acids. CDR3 in DNA: TGTGCCAGCAGTTTATTCGGCGAGGCTGCTGGGGCCAACGTCCTGACTTTC. Protein product: CASSLFGEAAGANVLTF.